These 14 T cell receptor beta chains originate from one sample sequenced in a study of CD8+ T cells in alopecia areata. Extraction of RNA preceded its reverse transcription into cDNA, which served as the sequencing template. The protocol was immunoSEQ multiplex PCR, while the TCRdb copy is restricted to in-frame clones and leaves out a portion. The sample includes over 150,000 clones, roughly 63% of them seen just once. The sequencing here drew on CD4+ T cells sorted from blood, taken at week 0. The receptors derive from a human donor with alopecia areata.

The chain is built from TRBV7-2 and TRBJ1-6; no reliable D call. Per germline, CDR1 SGHTA and CDR2 FQGNSA. The V end was cut by 1 base, the J end by 6 bases, with 7 bases between. This CDR3 spans 14 amino acids. The CDR3 coding sequence is TGTGCCAGCAGCTTAGGGGCTGCTAATTCACCCCTCCACTTT. Protein sequence: CASSLGAANSPLHF.

To note about this clone: Other DNA sequences within the sample encode an identical CDR3. In DNA, the CDR3 is TGCAGCGTTGGCGGTAGGGCTAATGAAAAACTGTTTTTT. Protein product: CSVGGRANEKLFF. This sequence joins TRBV29-1 and TRBJ1-4; no definite D call. The CDR3 is 13 residues long. Germline assignment: CDR1 SQVTM and CDR2 ANQGSEA. The V and J ends lost 4 bases and 3 bases respectively, with 9 bases between them.

V is TRBV7-2 and J is TRBJ2-3; D call uncertain. From germline, CDR1 is SGHTA and CDR2 FQGNSA. This CDR3 spans 14 amino acids. The germline V and J ends were trimmed by 7 bases and 6 bases, with 17 bases remaining between them. The CDR3 bases are TGTGCCAGCACCTCCGTCCTGGCTTACGATACGCAGTATTTT. It is translated as CASTSVLAYDTQYF. Full variable domain (missing parts from reference TRBV7-2 and TRBJ2-3): GAGVSQSPSNKVTEKGKDVELRCDPISGHTALYWYRQSLGQGLEFLIYFQGNSAPDKSGLPSDRFSAERTGGSVSTLTIQRTQQEDSAVYLCASTSVLAYDTQYFGPGTRLTVL.

The J gene is TRBJ1-2, the V gene TRBV25-1; possibly TRBD1 for D (5 bases). CDR1 is MGHDK and CDR2 is SYGVNS in the germline V gene. This CDR3 is 12 amino acids long. Trimming took off 3 bases at V and 4 bases at J, with 6 bases between the two ends. The CDR3 sequence: CASSDQGYGYTF. In DNA, the CDR3 is TGTGCCAGCAGTGACCAGGGCTATGGCTACACCTTC.

In its sample, this clone was seen a few times. The CDR3 here is CSVNNRGTNYGYTF. The CDR3, as DNA: TGCAGCGTGAATAACAGGGGAACCAACTATGGCTACACCTTC. The chain uses TRBV29-1 and TRBJ1-2; 7 bases match TRBD1. Germline assignment: CDR1 SQVTM and CDR2 ANQGSEA. V was clipped by 6 bases and J by 2 bases; unmatched bases: 9. CDR3 length: 14 amino acids.

This clone was seen a single time. The gene calls are TRBV30 and TRBJ1-5, with 7 bases that match TRBD1. The CDR3 has 15 residues. J was trimmed by 2 bases and V by 2 bases; bases with no gene match: 6. CDR1 and CDR2 (germline): GTSNPN, SVGIG (reference sequence). The CDR3 loop is CAWSNGGQGNQPQHF. The DNA of the CDR3 is TGTGCCTGGAGTAACGGAGGACAGGGCAATCAGCCCCAGCATTTT. Drawing the rest from reference TRBV30 and TRBJ1-5, the complete variable domain is SQTIHQWPATLVQPVGSPLSLECTVEGTSNPNLYWYRQAAGRGLQLLFYSVGIGQISSEVPQNLSASRPQDRQFILSSKKLLLSDSGFYLCAWSNGGQGNQPQHFGDGTRLSIL.

V usage is TRBV30 and J usage is TRBJ1-6; the D gene is possibly TRBD1 (6 bases). This CDR3 comprises 12 residues. In germline, CDR1 is GTSNPN, CDR2 SVGIG (reference sequence). The V gene lost 3 bases and the J gene lost 8 bases, with 8 bases spanning the gap. In DNA, the CDR3 is TGTGCCTGGAGACAGGGAGATTCACCCCTCCACTTT. Translated, it gives CAWRQGDSPLHF.

V usage is TRBV29-1 and J usage is TRBJ1-2; D remains unclear. This CDR3 has 12 amino acids. Germline V gives CDR1 SQVTM, CDR2 ANQGSEA. V was cut by 1 base and J by 7 bases, with 10 bases left in between. In nucleotides, the CDR3 is TGCAGCGTTGAAGTAAGGAGGTCTGGCTACACCTTC. Its protein is CSVEVRRSGYTF. Looking up the rest from reference TRBV29-1 and TRBJ1-2 gives the full variable domain: SAVISQKPSRDICQRGTSLTIQCQVDSQVTMMFWYRQQPGQSLTLIATANQGSEATYESGFVIDKFPISRPNLTFSTLTVSNMSPEDSSIYLCSVEVRRSGYTFGSGTRLTVV.

This clone appeared a few times. The chain has TRBV30 and TRBJ2-3; the D gene is possibly TRBD2 (6 bases). The CDR3 runs 13 residues. The germline CDR1 and CDR2 sequences are GTSNPN and SVGIG (reference sequence). Trimming left V 2 bases short and J 5 bases short, with 11 bases between. CDR3 sequence: CAWSRLGGDTQYF. Written as DNA, the CDR3 is TGTGCCTGGAGTCGACTAGGTGGAGATACGCAGTATTTT.

This clone showed up just a few times. The rearrangement joins TRBV7-6 to TRBJ1-1; TRBD1 is a possible D gene (5 bases). The CDR3 sequence is 16 residues long. Germline V gene lookup returns CDR1 SGHVS and CDR2 FNYEAQ. The ends were cut back, 5 bases at V and 0 bases at J, with 16 bases in the middle. The CDR3 nucleotides are TGTGCCAGCAGCCCCTTCCTTGGGGGGATGAACACTGAAGCTTTCTTT. It yields the protein CASSPFLGGMNTEAFF.

In its sample, this clone was seen a few times. The V gene is TRBV5-1, the J gene TRBJ2-6, with D hard to call. CDR3 length equals 17 residues. V lost 2 bases and J lost 0, with 12 bases in between. Germline CDR1 SGHRS, CDR2 YFSETQ. The CDR3 DNA follows: TGCGCCAGCAGCTTCTCGACCAGCCGCTCTGGGGCCAACGTCCTGACTTTC. Amino acid sequence: CASSFSTSRSGANVLTF.

This sequence joins TRBV30 and TRBJ2-6; D gene unclear. The germline V and J ends were trimmed by 5 bases and 0 bases, with 8 bases remaining between them. The CDR3 has 14 amino acids. Germline loops: CDR1 GTSNPN, CDR2 SVGIG (reference sequence). The CDR3 nucleotides read TGTGCCTGGGATTCAAGCTCTGGGGCCAACGTCCTGACTTTC. Translating gives CAWDSSSGANVLTF.

This chain links TRBV28 with TRBJ1-1, with a tentative D call TRBD1 (6 bases). Germline V gene sequence: CDR1 MDHEN, CDR2 SYDVKM. This CDR3 spans 14 amino acids. Trimming took off 5 bases at V and 1 base at J, with 11 bases between the two ends. The DNA for the CDR3 is TGTGCCAGCAGTGCCACAGGGAAGAACACTGAAGCTTTCTTT. This gives the protein CASSATGKNTEAFF.

This clone was seen only once. This chain's CDR3 is CASSGDRGFTYEQYF. The CDR3 nucleotides are TGCGCCAGCAGCGGGGACAGGGGTTTTACCTACGAGCAGTACTTC. J is TRBJ2-7 and V is TRBV5-1; 10 bases match TRBD1. Per germline, CDR1 SGHRS and CDR2 YFSETQ. CDR3 length: 15 amino acids. V was pared by 4 bases and J by 2 bases, with 6 bases of the junction left unmatched. The entire variable domain, with the rest obtained from reference TRBV5-1 and TRBJ2-7, is as follows: KAGVTQTPRYLIKTRGQQVTLSCSPISGHRSVSWYQQTPGQGLQFLFEYFSETQRNKGNFPGRFSGRQFSNSRSEMNVSTLELGDSALYLCASSGDRGFTYEQYFGPGTRLTVT.